Below are 17 T cell receptor beta chains sequenced from a single sample in a study of shared clonotypes between healthy human individuals (dated by TCRdb to between 2020 and 2021). To prepare the library, the immunoSEQ multiplex PCR assay was applied. The table comes from immuneACCESS by way of TCRdb, which keeps in-frame sequences with V and J called. Part of the clones is missing from these tables; in studies checked, under half for an unresolved V gene and the rest for unknown reasons. For this sample the table gives about 2.5 million clones, of which 85% to 95% were detected only once. Of the sample, 0.37% falls within the top ten clones. The sample taken for sequencing was naive CD4+ T cells from PBMCs. The cell subset or site label on this specimen signifies: CD45RA+ positively selected. The source is a man between 18 and 29 years old in good health. Some clones in this sample may be carry-over from other donors' samples.

The chain recombines TRBV5-1 with TRBJ1-1; the match to TRBD1 covers 12 bases. The CDR3 sequence is 14 residues long. The germline V gene encodes CDR1 SGHRS and CDR2 YFSETQ. J lost 7 bases, V lost 4 bases, and 5 bases had no gene match. Written as DNA, the CDR3 is TGCGCCAGCAGCCTTGGGACAGGGGGCCTTGAAGCTTTCTTT. This codes for CASSLGTGGLEAFF.

Written as DNA, the CDR3 is TGTGCCAGCAGCCCCGGGCAAGGTGATTACTACGAGCAGTACTTC. Translating gives CASSPGQGDYYEQYF. The chain employs TRBV5-5 and TRBJ2-7; D is undetermined. V gave up 4 bases and J gave up 3 bases, with 17 bases separating them. Germline CDR1 SGHKS, CDR2 YYEKEE (reference sequence). This CDR3 region has 15 residues.

V is TRBV28 and J is TRBJ2-7; the match to TRBD2 covers 10 bases. The V segment lost 8 bases and the J segment 6 bases; nucleotides outside the gene matches: 13. Germline CDR1 is MDHEN and CDR2 is SYDVKM. The CDR3 spans 15 residues. CDR3 residues: CASVTASGRAREQYF. In nucleotides, the CDR3 is TGTGCCAGCGTCACGGCCAGCGGGAGGGCTCGCGAGCAGTACTTC.

The rearrangement joins TRBV6-5 to TRBJ2-3; 7 bases agree with TRBD2. Germline loops: CDR1 MNHEY, CDR2 SVGAGI. CDR3 length: 14 amino acids. V was pared by 5 bases and J by 2 bases, with 4 bases of the junction left unmatched. CDR3 residues: CASSRGGSTDTQYF. In nucleotides, the CDR3 is TGTGCCAGCAGTCGCGGGGGATCCACAGATACGCAGTATTTT.

To note about this clone: Other DNA sequences of this sample code for an identical CDR3. V is TRBV28 and J is TRBJ1-2; no reliable D call. Looked up from germline, CDR1 is MDHEN and CDR2 is SYDVKM. The CDR3 extends over 13 amino acids. Trimming cost V 3 bases and J 0 bases, with 5 bases left between them. The DNA for the CDR3 is TGTGCCAGCAGTTTTGGGCCTAACTATGGCTACACCTTC. Its protein product is CASSFGPNYGYTF.

The chain employs TRBV19 and TRBJ1-5; D call uncertain. V lost 8 bases to trimming and J lost 2 bases, with 10 bases between them. CDR1 is LNHDA, CDR2 SQIVND, per germline (reference sequence). The CDR3 runs to 13 residues. CDR3 residues: CASHWGGNQPQHF. In DNA form, the CDR3 reads TGTGCCAGTCACTGGGGTGGCAATCAGCCCCAGCATTTT.

The gene calls are TRBV27 and TRBJ2-7; 8 nucleotides match TRBD2. From germline, CDR1 is MNHEY and CDR2 SMNVEV (reference sequence). J lost 5 bases, V lost 5 bases, and 14 bases had no gene match. CDR3 length: 16 amino acids. In DNA, the CDR3 is TGTGCCAGCAGTCCAACGCAGCGGGGGCCTAGAGACGAGCAGTACTTC. It yields the protein CASSPTQRGPRDEQYF.

The CDR3 DNA reads as TGCGCCAGCAGCGGCAGGGGGACCGGAGAGACCCAGTACTTC. Its translation: CASSGRGTGETQYF. The rearrangement uses TRBV5-1 and TRBJ2-5, with TRBD1 matching over 7 bases. There are 14 residues in the CDR3. Trimming at V came to 4 bases and at J to 4 bases, leaving 7 bases not matched to a gene. CDR1 is SGHRS and CDR2 is YFSETQ in the germline V gene.

Concerning this clone itself: Other DNA sequences from this sample encode an identical CDR3 as well. The rearrangement links TRBV29-1 to TRBJ2-7, with 10 bases identical to TRBD1. V gave up 7 bases and J gave up 3 bases; unmatched junction bases: 3. The V gene's germline CDR1 is SQVTM and CDR2 ANQGSEA. There are 12 residues in the CDR3. CDR3 sequence reads: CSGGTGVYEQYF. CDR3 in DNA: TGCAGCGGAGGGACAGGGGTCTACGAGCAGTACTTC.

The chain links TRBV5-1 to TRBJ1-5; D not resolved. Germline V gives CDR1 SGHRS, CDR2 YFSETQ. The CDR3 extends over 14 amino acids. Trimming took off 0 bases at V and 7 bases at J, with 11 bases between the two ends. The CDR3 DNA is TGCGCCAGCAGCTTGGGGGGAGGCAGCCAGCCCCAGCATTTT. Protein: CASSLGGGSQPQHF.

V gene TRBV5-1 combines with J gene TRBJ2-7, with D possibly matching TRBD2 (5 bases). Germline assignment: CDR1 SGHRS and CDR2 YFSETQ. The CDR3 totals 13 residues. Trimming took 2 bases from V and 3 from J, leaving 9 bases between them. CDR3 DNA: TGCGCCAGCAGCTTCGGACTGGACTACGAGCAGTACTTC. Protein product: CASSFGLDYEQYF.

The rearrangement uses TRBV7-6 and TRBJ1-3; 7 positions match TRBD1. The CDR3 is 13 residues long. With V trimmed by 5 bases and J by 4 bases, 2 bases remained unmatched. In germline, CDR1 is SGHVS, CDR2 FNYEAQ. The CDR3 region is CASSRDRGNTIYF. The CDR3 coding sequence is TGTGCCAGCAGCCGGGACAGAGGAAACACCATATATTTT.

This clone showed up just a few times. Distinct nucleotide sequences in the sample also encode this CDR3. The chain carries TRBV6-5 and TRBJ1-5; 9 bases match TRBD1. There are 13 residues in the CDR3. CDR1 and CDR2 from the germline V gene are MNHEY and SVGAGI. V shed 6 bases, J shed 7 bases, and the junction held 4 bases outside the gene matches. CDR3 residues: CASRGQGGQPQHF. Here the CDR3 DNA reads TGTGCCAGCAGGGGACAGGGTGGACAGCCCCAGCATTTT.

The CDR3 DNA reads as TGTGCCAGCGCCCGGGAGAATGAGCAGTACTTC. Translating gives CASARENEQYF. The V gene is TRBV28, the J gene TRBJ2-7, with D possibly being TRBD2 (6 bases). The CDR3 covers 11 residues. V lost 8 bases and J lost 7, with 12 bases in between. The V gene's germline CDR1 is MDHEN and CDR2 SYDVKM.

CDR3 loop: CASSFGNTIYF. For the CDR3, the DNA is TGCGCCAGCAGCTTTGGAAACACCATATATTTT. The chain uses TRBV5-1 and TRBJ1-3; no reliable D call. V was trimmed by 2 bases and J by 3 bases, leaving 0 bases between them. The germline V gene has CDR1 SGHRS and CDR2 YFSETQ. The CDR3 runs 11 residues.

The V and J genes are TRBV15 and TRBJ2-1; 9 nucleotides agree with TRBD2. This CDR3 has 16 residues. The J segment lost 4 bases and the V segment lost 1 base, leaving 5 bases of the junction unmatched. Per the germline V gene, CDR1 is LNHNV and CDR2 is YYDKDF (reference sequence). The CDR3 protein is CATSRARLADYNEQFF. Here the CDR3 DNA reads TGTGCCACCAGCAGAGCCCGACTAGCGGATTACAATGAGCAGTTCTTC.

The chain is built from TRBV7-3 and TRBJ2-7; no firm D call. V was clipped by 2 bases and J by 1 base, with 9 bases between them. The CDR3 covers 14 residues. Germline CDR1 reads SGHTA; CDR2 reads FQGTGA. The CDR3 DNA reads as TGTGCCAGCAGCTTATTTCCAGATTCCTACGAGCAGTACTTC. It codes for CASSLFPDSYEQYF.